The clone carrying this T cell receptor beta chain was seen repeatedly, ten times or more. These data are taken from a study of CD8 T cells in ankylosing spondylitis. Between the trimmed V and J ends, which lost 4 bases and 8 bases, there was a span of 15 bases. This CDR3 region has 14 residues. Germline CDR1 and CDR2: SEHNR and FQNEAQ (reference sequence). Libraries of TCR beta came from quantitative 5'-RACE with molecular barcodes. TCRdb redid the calling of the 5' RACE reads with MiXCR, one entry per CDR3 protein. Of about 210,000 distinct CDR3 sequences listed, 8% to 9% are singletons. Sequences were obtained from blood, either unsorted or a sorted T cell fraction (not recorded which). This receptor was obtained from a female donor with ankylosing spondylitis or in good health (not recorded which). The rearrangement joins TRBV7-9 to TRBJ2-1; D might be TRBD2 (6 bases). The CDR3 sequence is CASSWRDSLDEQFF. DNA for the CDR3: TGTGCCAGCAGCTGGCGGGACTCCCTAGATGAGCAGTTCTTC.